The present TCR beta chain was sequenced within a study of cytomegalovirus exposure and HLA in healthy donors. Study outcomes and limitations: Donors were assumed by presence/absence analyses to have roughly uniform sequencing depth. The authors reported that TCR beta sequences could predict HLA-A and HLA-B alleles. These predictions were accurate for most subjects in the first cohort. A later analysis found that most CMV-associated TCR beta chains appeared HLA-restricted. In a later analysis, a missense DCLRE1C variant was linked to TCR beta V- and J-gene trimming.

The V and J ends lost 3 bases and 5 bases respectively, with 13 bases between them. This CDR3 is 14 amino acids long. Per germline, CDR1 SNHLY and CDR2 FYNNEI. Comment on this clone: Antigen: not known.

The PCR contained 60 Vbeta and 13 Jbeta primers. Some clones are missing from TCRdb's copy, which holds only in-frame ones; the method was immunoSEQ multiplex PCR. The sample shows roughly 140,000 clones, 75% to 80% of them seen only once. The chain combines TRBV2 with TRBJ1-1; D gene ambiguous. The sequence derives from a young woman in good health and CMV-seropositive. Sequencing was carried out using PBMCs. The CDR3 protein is CASSDIGWRTEAFF. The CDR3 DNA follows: TGTGCCAGCAGTGATATTGGCTGGAGGACTGAAGCTTTCTTT.